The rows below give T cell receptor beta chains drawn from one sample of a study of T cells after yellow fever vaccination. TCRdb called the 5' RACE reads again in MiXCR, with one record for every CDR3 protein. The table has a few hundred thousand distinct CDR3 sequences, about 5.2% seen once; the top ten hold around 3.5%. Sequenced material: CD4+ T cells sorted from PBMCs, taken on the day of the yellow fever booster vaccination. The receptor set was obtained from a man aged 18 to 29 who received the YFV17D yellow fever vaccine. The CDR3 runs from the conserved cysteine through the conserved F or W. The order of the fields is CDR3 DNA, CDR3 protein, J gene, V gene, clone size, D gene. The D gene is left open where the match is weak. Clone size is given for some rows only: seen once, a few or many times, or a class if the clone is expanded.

CDR3 DNA: TGTGCCAGCAGTTTTATGGACGGCTCATTGGGCGGGGAGCTGTTTTTT
CDR3 protein: CASSFMDGSLGGELFF
J gene: TRBJ2-2
V gene: TRBV12-3/TRBV12-4
clone size: few
D gene: .

CDR3 DNA: TGCGCCAGCAGCTTGGACACAGGGGACACAGATACGCAGTATTTT
CDR3 protein: CASSLDTGDTDTQYF
J gene: TRBJ2-3
V gene: TRBV5-1
clone size: few
D gene: TRBD1

CDR3 DNA: TGTGCCACCAGCAGAGGAGGATCTGTGAACACTGAAGCTTTCTTT
CDR3 protein: CATSRGGSVNTEAFF
J gene: TRBJ1-1
V gene: TRBV15
clone size: .
D gene: .

CDR3 DNA: TGTGCCAGCAACCAAGCGGGGGGCACCGGGGAGCTGTTTTTT
CDR3 protein: CASNQAGGTGELFF
J gene: TRBJ2-2
V gene: TRBV2
clone size: few
D gene: TRBD2

CDR3 DNA: TGTGCCAGCAGCTTACACCGGGGGATTAACCAAGAGACCCAGTACTTC
CDR3 protein: CASSLHRGINQETQYF
J gene: TRBJ2-5
V gene: TRBV7-8
clone size: many
D gene: .

CDR3 DNA: TGCAGAGTAGGGGTGGACGGTGGCTACACCTTC
CDR3 protein: CRVGVDGGYTF
J gene: TRBJ1-2
V gene: TRBV29-1
clone size: few
D gene: .

CDR3 DNA: TGCGCCAGCAATAAGGGGCCCGAGGGGGGAAGCTACGAGCAGTACTTC
CDR3 protein: CASNKGPEGGSYEQYF
J gene: TRBJ2-7
V gene: TRBV5-1
clone size: .
D gene: .

CDR3 DNA: TGTGCCAGCAGCGCGGGACTAGCGGGGTCTTGGGGTGAGCAGTTCTTC
CDR3 protein: CASSAGLAGSWGEQFF
J gene: TRBJ2-1
V gene: TRBV5-8
clone size: few
D gene: TRBD2

CDR3 DNA: TGTGCCAGCAGGGGACAGGGACGCACAGATACGCAGTATTTT
CDR3 protein: CASRGQGRTDTQYF
J gene: TRBJ2-3
V gene: TRBV6-6
clone size: .
D gene: TRBD1

CDR3 DNA: TGTGCCAGTAGTAGAGTCGGCGACAGGGGATCGAACACTGAAGCTTTCTTT
CDR3 protein: CASSRVGDRGSNTEAFF
J gene: TRBJ1-1
V gene: TRBV19
clone size: .
D gene: TRBD1

CDR3 DNA: TGTGCCAGCAGCTCTACCCTCGGGACAGGGTACTTTCGGGCTTACGAGCAGTACTTC
CDR3 protein: CASSSTLGTGYFRAYEQYF
J gene: TRBJ2-7
V gene: TRBV14
clone size: few
D gene: TRBD1

CDR3 DNA: TGCGCCAGCAGCCAAGGGGGCATCTCCTACAATGAGCAGTTCTTC
CDR3 protein: CASSQGGISYNEQFF
J gene: TRBJ2-1
V gene: TRBV4-1
clone size: .
D gene: .

CDR3 DNA: TGCGCCAGCAGCTCCGACGCTGGGCCTACAACTAATGAAAAACTGTTTTTT
CDR3 protein: CASSSDAGPTTNEKLFF
J gene: TRBJ1-4
V gene: TRBV5-1
clone size: .
D gene: .

CDR3 DNA: TGTGCCAGCAGCCCAAGACCGGGGAATTATTCGATGAACATTCAGTACTTC
CDR3 protein: CASSPRPGNYSMNIQYF
J gene: TRBJ2-4
V gene: TRBV7-9
clone size: few
D gene: .

CDR3 DNA: TGTGCCAGCAGGAGCGGGACTAGCCCCCAAGAGACCCAGTACTTC
CDR3 protein: CASRSGTSPQETQYF
J gene: TRBJ2-5
V gene: TRBV6-6
clone size: few
D gene: TRBD2